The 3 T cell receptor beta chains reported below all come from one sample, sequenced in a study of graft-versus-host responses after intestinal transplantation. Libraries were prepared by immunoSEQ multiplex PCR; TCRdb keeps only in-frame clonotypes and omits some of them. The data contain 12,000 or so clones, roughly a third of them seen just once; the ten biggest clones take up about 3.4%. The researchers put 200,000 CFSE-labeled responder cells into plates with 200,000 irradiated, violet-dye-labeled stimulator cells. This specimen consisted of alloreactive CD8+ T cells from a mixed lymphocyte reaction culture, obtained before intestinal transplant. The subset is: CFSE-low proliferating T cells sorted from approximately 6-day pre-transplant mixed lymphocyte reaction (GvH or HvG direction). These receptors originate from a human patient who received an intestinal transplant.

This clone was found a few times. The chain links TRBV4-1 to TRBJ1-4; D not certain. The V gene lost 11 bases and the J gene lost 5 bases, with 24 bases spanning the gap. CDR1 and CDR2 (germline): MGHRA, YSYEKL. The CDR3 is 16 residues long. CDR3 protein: CAGREFCPEHNEKLFF. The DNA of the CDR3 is TGCGCCGGTAGGGAATTTTGCCCAGAACACAATGAAAAACTGTTTTTT.

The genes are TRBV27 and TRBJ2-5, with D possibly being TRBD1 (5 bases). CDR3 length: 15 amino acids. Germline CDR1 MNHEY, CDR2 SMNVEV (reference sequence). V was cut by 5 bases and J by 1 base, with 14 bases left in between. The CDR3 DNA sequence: TGTGCCAGCAGTCCAAGCACAGGCCTCCAAGAGACCCAGTACTTC. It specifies CASSPSTGLQETQYF.

The CDR3 DNA follows: TGTGCCAGCAGCATGGGACTGTTTAGCAATCAGCCCCAGCATTTT. Translated, it gives CASSMGLFSNQPQHF. The chain is built from TRBV5-3 and TRBJ1-5, with D possibly matching TRBD1 (5 bases). TRBV5-3 is treated as an ORF (open reading frame) with a function not yet certain. The germline V and J ends were trimmed by 8 bases and 0 bases, with 15 bases remaining between them. The CDR3 runs to 15 residues.